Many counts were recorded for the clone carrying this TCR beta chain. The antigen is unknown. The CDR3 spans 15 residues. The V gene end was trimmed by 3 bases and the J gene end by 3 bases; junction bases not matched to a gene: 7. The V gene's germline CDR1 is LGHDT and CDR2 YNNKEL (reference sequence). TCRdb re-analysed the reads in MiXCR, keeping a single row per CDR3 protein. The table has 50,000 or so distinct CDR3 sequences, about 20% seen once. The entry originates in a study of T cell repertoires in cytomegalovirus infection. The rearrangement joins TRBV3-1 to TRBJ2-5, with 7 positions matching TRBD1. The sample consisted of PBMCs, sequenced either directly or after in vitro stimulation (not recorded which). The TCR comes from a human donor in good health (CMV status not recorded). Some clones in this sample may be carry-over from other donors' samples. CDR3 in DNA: TGTGCCAGCAGCCACGGTCCCGGGACAGAAGAGACCCAGTACTTC. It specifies CASSHGPGTEETQYF.